These 32 T cell receptor beta chains originate from one sample sequenced in a study of beta chain features in type 1 diabetes. TCRB transcripts that were expressed got sequenced, as all of the isolated RNA had been reverse transcribed. TCRdb's table, derived via immunoSEQ multiplex PCR, lists solely in-frame clones and lacks some. This sample has roughly 500,000 clones, with 11% found just once. Sequences were obtained from naive CD4+ T cells from blood. The receptor set was obtained from a young woman in good health.

This clone has a handful of counts. The chain has TRBV7-3 and TRBJ2-1, with D tentatively TRBD2 (6 bases). V dropped 0 bases and J dropped 6 bases, with 15 bases sitting between them. CDR3 length: 16 residues. Germline V gene data show CDR1 as SGHTA and CDR2 as FQGTGA. The CDR3 sequence: CASSLTLREPGNEQFF. As DNA, the CDR3 is TGTGCCAGCAGCTTAACTCTCCGGGAGCCCGGCAATGAGCAGTTCTTC.

This clone has a handful of counts. The rearrangement links TRBV29-1 to TRBJ1-4, with 7 bases that match TRBD1. CDR1 is SQVTM and CDR2 is ANQGSEA in the germline V gene. Germline trimming cut 7 bases from V and 3 bases from J; bases unmatched to any gene: 14. CDR3 length: 16 residues. CDR3 protein: CSAAKSTGVPNEKLFF. In nucleotides, the CDR3 is TGCAGCGCGGCGAAGAGTACAGGGGTTCCTAATGAAAAACTGTTTTTT.

This chain connects TRBV7-2 to TRBJ2-3; maybe TRBD2 (7 bases). The germline V gene encodes CDR1 SGHTA and CDR2 FQGNSA. Trimming removed 2 bases from V and 4 bases from J, with 10 bases in between. CDR3 length equals 14 residues. CDR3 nucleotide sequence: TGTGCCAGCAGCTTAAGGGGGGGCGCAGATACGCAGTATTTT. Encoded protein: CASSLRGGADTQYF. The variable domain in full, completed from reference TRBV7-2 and TRBJ2-3, reads GAGVSQSPSNKVTEKGKDVELRCDPISGHTALYWYRQSLGQGLEFLIYFQGNSAPDKSGLPSDRFSAERTGGSVSTLTIQRTQQEDSAVYLCASSLRGGADTQYFGPGTRLTVL.

The chain couples TRBV29-1 to TRBJ2-5; D is possibly TRBD1 or TRBD2 (6 bases each). V lost 7 bases and J 5 bases, leaving 14 bases between the germline ends. CDR3 length: 12 amino acids. The germline V gene encodes CDR1 SQVTM and CDR2 ANQGSEA. As DNA, the CDR3 is TGCAGCGGTGAGAGGGGGAGGGAGACCCAGTACTTC. It encodes CSGERGRETQYF.

This clone was observed a few times. The germline gene is not matched at one end of the junction; a read error may be the cause. V and J are TRBV4-3 and TRBJ2-3, with 13 bases fitting TRBD2. This CDR3 is 13 amino acids long. Germline V gene sequence: CDR1 LGHNA, CDR2 YSLEER. CDR3 amino acids: CASSQAGLAGRHF. The DNA for the CDR3 is TGCGCCAGCAGCCAGGCGGGACTAGCGGGGAGGCATTTT.

There are a few counts of this clone. The chain employs TRBV9 and TRBJ2-1; tentatively, D is TRBD2 (7 bases). CDR3 size: 17 residues. Trimming cost V 6 bases and J 8 bases, with 27 bases left between them. From germline, CDR1 is SGDLS and CDR2 YYNGEE. The CDR3 nucleotides are TGTGCCAGCACCAGAGGCGTCGGCGGGGGCCCAAGGCATGAGCAGTTCTTC. Protein sequence: CASTRGVGGGPRHEQFF.

This clone was detected only a few times. The V call is TRBV7-9, the J call TRBJ2-3; no definite D call. V was pared by 4 bases and J by 5 bases, with 10 bases between. From germline, CDR1 is SEHNR and CDR2 FQNEAQ (reference sequence). This CDR3 has 13 amino acids. CDR3: CASSSRTGDTQYF. The CDR3 DNA sequence: TGTGCCAGCAGCTCACGAACTGGAGATACGCAGTATTTT. Full variable domain (outside the CDR3, taken from reference TRBV7-9 and TRBJ2-3): DTGVSQNPRHKITKRGQNVTFRCDPISEHNRLYWYRQTLGQGPEFLTYFQNEAQLEKSRLLSDRFSAERPKGSFSTLEIQRTEQGDSAMYLCASSSRTGDTQYFGPGTRLTVL.

This clone has a handful of counts. The chain is built from TRBV25-1 and TRBJ2-1; 11 nucleotides line up with TRBD2. From germline, CDR1 is MGHDK and CDR2 SYGVNS. Unmatched junction bases numbered 4, after V lost 4 bases and J lost 5 bases. The CDR3 loop spans 15 amino acids. The CDR3 sequence: CASSVLTSGDNEQFF. CDR3 sequence (DNA): TGTGCCAGCAGTGTATTGACTAGCGGGGACAATGAGCAGTTCTTC.

The V call is TRBV4-2, the J call TRBJ2-2; D possibly uses TRBD1 or TRBD2 (5 bases each). V dropped 0 bases and J dropped 0 bases, with 11 bases sitting between them. The germline CDR1 and CDR2 sequences are LGHNA and YNFKEQ. This CDR3 spans 17 amino acids. The CDR3, as DNA: TGTGCCAGCAGCCAAGATGTGGGACCCGCGAACACCGGGGAGCTGTTTTTT. It yields the protein CASSQDVGPANTGELFF.

This chain joins TRBV15 and TRBJ1-4; D is uncertain. V shed 0 bases and J shed 8 bases, with 10 bases lying between them. Germline CDR1 is LNHNV and CDR2 is YYDKDF (reference sequence). This CDR3 comprises 14 residues. CDR3 region: CATSRERSGEKLFF. In DNA form, the CDR3 reads TGTGCCACCAGCAGAGAGAGGTCCGGGGAAAAACTGTTTTTT.

This clone was counted between two and nine times. The chain employs TRBV2 and TRBJ1-2; TRBD1 aligns across 7 bases. Germline V gives CDR1 SNHLY, CDR2 FYNNEI. The V gene end was trimmed by 10 bases and the J gene end by 9 bases; junction bases not matched to a gene: 14. The CDR3 is made up of 13 amino acids. CDR3: CATGDSDRARYTF. CDR3 nucleotide sequence: TGTGCCACAGGGGATTCCGACAGGGCTCGCTACACCTTC.

The chain uses TRBV30 and TRBJ1-5; D is perhaps TRBD1 (6 bases). Trimming pared 4 bases from V and 0 bases from J, leaving 7 bases between. From germline, CDR1 is GTSNPN and CDR2 SVGIG (reference sequence). The CDR3 spans 13 residues. The CDR3 loop is CAWNRDSNQPQHF. Here the CDR3 DNA reads TGTGCCTGGAACAGGGATAGCAATCAGCCCCAGCATTTT. The whole variable domain, filled in from reference TRBV30 and TRBJ1-5, reads SQTIHQWPATLVQPVGSPLSLECTVEGTSNPNLYWYRQAAGRGLQLLFYSVGIGQISSEVPQNLSASRPQDRQFILSSKKLLLSDSGFYLCAWNRDSNQPQHFGDGTRLSIL.

This clone was counted a few times. This chain joins TRBV4-1 and TRBJ1-1; 8 bases align to TRBD1. Germline assignment: CDR1 MGHRA and CDR2 YSYEKL. The CDR3 length is 17 residues. V lost 6 bases, J lost 1 base, and 13 bases stayed unmatched. CDR3 in DNA: TGCGCCAGCAGTCCTTTATACCGCGACAGGGGGAACACTGAAGCTTTCTTT. It encodes CASSPLYRDRGNTEAFF.

The genes are TRBV11-1 and TRBJ2-7, with D hard to call. In germline, CDR1 is SGHAT, CDR2 FQDESV (reference sequence). Trimming took 5 bases from V and 4 from J, leaving 12 bases between them. This CDR3 is 13 amino acids long. The CDR3 DNA follows: TGTGCCAGCAGCCCCGCCGCCTTTTACGAGCAGTACTTC. Translation: CASSPAAFYEQYF.

This chain connects TRBV15 to TRBJ2-7; 9 nucleotides align to TRBD1. V shed 3 bases, J shed 6 bases, and the junction held 6 bases outside the gene matches. The CDR3 contains 14 residues. The V gene's germline CDR1 is LNHNV and CDR2 YYDKDF (reference sequence). CDR3 protein: CATSRAQGAGEQYF. The CDR3 region has the DNA TGTGCCACCAGCAGGGCACAGGGGGCAGGCGAGCAGTACTTC.

The chain couples TRBV5-1 to TRBJ2-1, with D hard to call. From germline, CDR1 is SGHRS and CDR2 YFSETQ. There are 13 residues in the CDR3. Trimming took off 4 bases at V and 8 bases at J, with 13 bases between the two ends. The CDR3 DNA follows: TGCGCCAGCAGCCCAGCATATGAAGATGAGCAGTTCTTC. Translation: CASSPAYEDEQFF.

The chain recombines TRBV15 with TRBJ2-7, with D perhaps matching TRBD1 (6 bases). Germline lookup yields CDR1 LNHNV and CDR2 YYDKDF (reference sequence). Between the trimmed V and J ends, which lost 5 bases and 2 bases, there was a span of 16 bases. The CDR3 covers 15 residues. The CDR3 nucleotides are TGTGCCACCAGCGCAGACCGGGACACCGCCTACGAGCAGTACTTC. It is translated as CATSADRDTAYEQYF. Supplemented by reference TRBV15 and TRBJ2-7, the full variable domain reads DAMVIQNPRYQVTQFGKPVTLSCSQTLNHNVMYWYQQKSSQAPKLLFHYYDKDFNNEADTPDNFQSRRPNTSFCFLDIRSPGLGDTAMYLCATSADRDTAYEQYFGPGTRLTVT.

This clone was detected a few times. The gene calls are TRBV7-2 and TRBJ2-3; no clear D gene. The CDR3 is 13 amino acids. Germline CDR1 reads SGHTA; CDR2 reads FQGNSA. V was cut by 1 base and J by 8 bases, with 10 bases left in between. For the CDR3, the DNA is TGTGCCAGCAGCTTAGACCCCATTGGTACGCAGTATTTT. The encoded protein is CASSLDPIGTQYF. The full variable domain, its missing parts supplied by reference TRBV7-2 and TRBJ2-3, is GAGVSQSPSNKVTEKGKDVELRCDPISGHTALYWYRQSLGQGLEFLIYFQGNSAPDKSGLPSDRFSAERTGGSVSTLTIQRTQQEDSAVYLCASSLDPIGTQYFGPGTRLTVL.

This clone was seen at least ten times. The chain carries TRBV15 and TRBJ2-6; unclear D gene. The V gene lost 0 bases and the J gene lost 3 bases, with 12 bases spanning the gap. This CDR3 spans 17 amino acids. From germline, CDR1 is LNHNV and CDR2 YYDKDF (reference sequence). The CDR3 sequence is CATSRDGKADGANVLTF. As DNA, the CDR3 is TGTGCCACCAGCAGAGATGGGAAGGCGGATGGGGCCAACGTCCTGACTTTC.

This chain uses TRBV18 with TRBJ2-5; D remains ambiguous. Trimming pared 0 bases from V and 3 bases from J, leaving 8 bases between. CDR1 KGHSH and CDR2 LQKENI come from the germline V gene. CDR3 length: 14 residues. The CDR3 DNA reads as TGTGCCAGCTCACCACCGTTCTGGAAAGAGACCCAGTACTTC. This encodes CASSPPFWKETQYF.

In this sample, this clone turned up a few times. The rearrangement joins TRBV29-1 to TRBJ1-1; 9 positions match TRBD1. In germline, CDR1 is SQVTM, CDR2 ANQGSEA. The CDR3 has 16 amino acids. J lost 0 bases, V lost 2 bases, and 7 bases had no gene match. This chain's CDR3 is CSVESGQGRVNTEAFF. The CDR3 bases are TGCAGCGTTGAATCAGGACAGGGGAGAGTGAACACTGAAGCTTTCTTT. The whole variable domain, remainder taken from reference TRBV29-1 and TRBJ1-1, is SAVISQKPSRDICQRGTSLTIQCQVDSQVTMMFWYRQQPGQSLTLIATANQGSEATYESGFVIDKFPISRPNLTFSTLTVSNMSPEDSSIYLCSVESGQGRVNTEAFFGQGTRLTVV.

This clone has just a few counts. The chain employs TRBV2 and TRBJ2-7, with 7 bases that match TRBD1. This CDR3 has 12 amino acids. V lost 8 bases and J lost 4; bases outside the gene matches: 5. Germline CDR1 SNHLY, CDR2 FYNNEI. For the CDR3, the DNA is TGTGCCAGCGGGGGACAGCTATACGAGCAGTACGTC. This translates into CASGGQLYEQYV.

This clone was counted a few times. The chain combines TRBV18 with TRBJ2-3, with 9 bases identical to TRBD2. CDR1 KGHSH and CDR2 LQKENI come from the germline V gene. Trimming removed 3 bases from V and 8 bases from J; junction bases left unmatched: 12. This CDR3 has 16 amino acids. CDR3 nucleotides: TGTGCCAGCTCACCGAGGACTAGCGTGGATCTTGGTACGCAGTATTTT. Translated: CASSPRTSVDLGTQYF.

A few counts support this clone. The chain couples TRBV9 to TRBJ2-3; no clear D gene. The CDR3 is 14 amino acids. V dropped 0 bases and J dropped 2 bases, with 7 bases sitting between them. Germline V lookup: CDR1 SGDLS, CDR2 YYNGEE. The CDR3 loop reads CASSVDALTDTQYF. Written as DNA, the CDR3 is TGTGCCAGCAGCGTAGATGCCCTCACAGATACGCAGTATTTT.

This chain joins TRBV7-8 and TRBJ2-6; 8 positions agree with TRBD1. This CDR3 contains 16 residues. Germline loops: CDR1 SGHVS, CDR2 FQNEAQ. V trimming: 0 bases; J trimming: 12 bases; junction bases outside the gene matches: 10. The CDR3, as DNA: TGTGCCAGCAGCTTAGCGCGACCAGGGGGCGAAGGCGTCCTGACTTTC. Its translation: CASSLARPGGEGVLTF.

The rearrangement joins TRBV5-1 to TRBJ2-7; 8 bases are a match to TRBD1. V shed 1 base, J shed 6 bases, and the junction held 27 bases outside the gene matches. The germline CDR1 and CDR2 sequences are SGHRS and YFSETQ. The CDR3 has 21 residues. The CDR3 DNA sequence: TGCGCCAGCAGCTTGTTGCCCAAGATCACCAGGAAGGACAGGGTGCTTAGCGAGCAGTACTTC. This translates into CASSLLPKITRKDRVLSEQYF. Together with reference TRBV5-1 and TRBJ2-7, the CDR3 gives the full variable domain: KAGVTQTPRYLIKTRGQQVTLSCSPISGHRSVSWYQQTPGQGLQFLFEYFSETQRNKGNFPGRFSGRQFSNSRSEMNVSTLELGDSALYLCASSLLPKITRKDRVLSEQYFGPGTRLTVT.

A word on this clone: Other DNA sequences in the same sample also yield this CDR3. The chain carries TRBV12-5 and TRBJ2-3, with D unresolved. The CDR3 is 14 residues long. Germline CDR1 reads LGHNT; CDR2 reads FRNRAP. V was clipped by 2 bases and J by 0 bases, with 6 bases between them. The CDR3 here is CASGLSTSTDTQYF. In nucleotides, the CDR3 is TGTGCTAGTGGTTTGAGTACTAGCACAGATACGCAGTATTTT.

V is TRBV7-3 and J is TRBJ2-3; D ambiguous. The germline CDR1 and CDR2 sequences are SGHTA and FQGTGA. The length of the CDR3 is 13 residues. The germline V and J ends were trimmed by 4 bases and 5 bases, with 10 bases remaining between them. DNA for the CDR3: TGTGCCAGCAGCTCCATGCTCTTAGATACGCAGTATTTT. It codes for CASSSMLLDTQYF.

This clone has only a few counts. V is TRBV2 and J is TRBJ2-5; TRBD1 or TRBD2 may be the D gene (5 bases each). This CDR3 is built from 12 residues. The V and J ends lost 6 bases and 5 bases respectively, with 10 bases between them. Germline assignment: CDR1 SNHLY and CDR2 FYNNEI. The CDR3 nucleotides read TGTGCCAGCAGGGGGGACCGGGAGACCCAGTACTTC. It is translated as CASRGDRETQYF. The full variable domain, with the rest looked up from reference TRBV2 and TRBJ2-5, is EPEVTQTPSHQVTQMGQEVILRCVPISNHLYFYWYRQILGQKVEFLVSFYNNEISEKSEIFDDQFSVERPDGSNFTLKIRSTKLEDSAMYFCASRGDRETQYFGPGTRLLVL.

The genes are TRBV27 and TRBJ2-1; D remains ambiguous. The V end was cut by 3 bases, the J end by 0 bases, with 12 bases between. This CDR3 comprises 16 residues. Germline-derived CDR1 and CDR2 are MNHEY and SMNVEV (reference sequence). This CDR3 is CASSFDRLSSYNEQFF. DNA of the CDR3: TGTGCCAGCAGTTTTGACCGACTGAGCTCCTACAATGAGCAGTTCTTC.

This clone was seen a few times. V and J are TRBV7-9 and TRBJ2-7; tentative D call: TRBD1 (6 bases). V dropped 3 bases and J dropped 5 bases, with 26 bases sitting between them. CDR3 length: 18 residues. Germline loops: CDR1 SEHNR, CDR2 FQNEAQ (reference sequence). The CDR3 protein is CASSFESFSDRPPNEQYF. The CDR3 bases are TGTGCCAGCAGCTTTGAGAGTTTTAGCGACAGGCCCCCCAACGAGCAGTACTTC.

The chain carries TRBV7-9 and TRBJ1-1, with D unclear. The germline CDR1 and CDR2 sequences are SEHNR and FQNEAQ (reference sequence). The CDR3 extends over 13 amino acids. Trimming pared 1 base from V and 1 base from J, leaving 4 bases between. CDR3 in DNA: TGTGCCAGCAGCTTAGAGAAGAACACTGAAGCTTTCTTT. It specifies CASSLEKNTEAFF.